This T cell receptor beta chain originates from a study of Graves' ophthalmopathy and Graves' hyperthyroidism (dated by TCRdb to the late 2010s). In terms of the full investigation: Peripheral blood samples were taken at the time of initial diagnosis, before any treatment was given. The study used TCR beta repertoire signatures to distinguish Graves' ophthalmopathy from Graves' hyperthyroidism and to predict progression to ophthalmopathy. In total, some 140 blood samples were TCR-sequenced: roughly 45 ophthalmopathy, some 75 hyperthyroidism and some 17 hyperthyroidism-to-ophthalmopathy patients. To explore V-J signatures that distinguish ophthalmopathy from hyperthyroidism, a discovery set of 100 patients was enrolled, made up of under 50 with ophthalmopathy and some 60 with stable hyperthyroidism. The independent validation cohort included 18 hyperthyroidism patients plus 17 patients who later progressed from hyperthyroidism to ophthalmopathy. T-cell repertoires of thyroid tissue and blood were compared in over 5 hyperthyroidism patients. Following sample collection, hyperthyroidism patients were given methimazole at a starting dose of 30 mg daily, and ophthalmopathy patients were given high-dose intravenous methylprednisolone. The investigation overall reported the following: No statistical method was used to set the sample size in advance, and the investigators knew which group each participant was assigned to. Most expanded thyroid clonotypes with frequency above 0.001 were also detected in blood, suggesting blood repertoires may reflect the thyroid immune response. In cross-validation, the 13-signature model distinguished ophthalmopathy from stable hyperthyroidism with just over 85% sensitivity and about 84% specificity, and in the test set the corresponding values were roughly 80% and 76%. In validation, the model predicted ophthalmopathy progression with more than 55% sensitivity and roughly 72% specificity; some 13 predicted patients were CT-confirmed with GO in a median of about 7.1 months.

For repertoire sequencing, TCR beta CDR3 regions were amplified from RNA transcripts. The first round was an RT-PCR using HTBI primers with the Qiagen OneStep RT-PCR kit, and this first round was followed by a second-round multiplex PCR, then size selection and purification. The libraries underwent paired-end sequencing with 100 bp reads on an Illumina HiSeq2000. Per the original workflow: SOAPnuke was used to process the reads, throwing out any read that had adapters, had uncalled bases, had a mean Phred below 15, or lacked an exact constant-primer or identifier match. COPE v1.2.5 was used to merge high-quality paired reads. Clonotypes were defined as unique nucleotide sequences and were aligned to IMGT TRB V, D and J references using MiTCR v1.1. The analysis was limited to V-J combinations with a frequency above 0.0001, which together covered 99.2% of repertoires. A TCR clonal expansion and chaos score per V-J combination was defined as the ratio of F50 clonal expansion to chaos observed in the TCRdist matrix. Welch's t-statistics and random forest were used to reduce the features to about 14 V-J combinations, which were then used as input to a naive Bayes classifier. The similarity between thyroid and blood repertoires was quantified using the Morisita-Horn index. TCRdb handled the public reads itself, with Q25 trimming in fastp and clone calling in MiXCR, and kept productive beta chains. CDR3 protein duplicates are merged, each entry listing the most common genes and DNA. The V and J calls here are based on TCRdb, not the publication. The sample includes about 740,000 distinct CDR3 sequences, with roughly 41% observed a single time. Clones ranked in the top ten supply 44% of the sample.

Of note for this clonotype: Which antigen it targets is not known. No much larger clonotype is one base removed from it; base qualities were not supplied.

Patients with ophthalmopathy had moderately to severely active disease, with a Clinical Activity Score of 3 or more, a NOSPECS grade of 4 or more, and a disease duration of less than 3 months. Patients were excluded if they had other autoimmune diseases, uncontrolled infections, pregnancy or lactation. Clinical symptoms, serum thyroxine, TRAb, thyroid ultrasound and orbital computed tomography were used for diagnosis. PBMCs were isolated from 8 to 10 ml of fresh peripheral blood by Ficoll-Paque density gradient centrifugation. Total RNA was extracted using Trizol reagent, and RNA quality was checked on an Agilent 2100 Bioanalyzer. This clonotype was obtained from an adult man with Graves' ophthalmopathy. The source material was peripheral blood.

The CDR3 is CASSTGNTYEQYF. In nucleotide form, the sequence is TGTGCCAGCAGTACCGGGAACACCTACGAGCAGTACTTC. The chain links TRBV6-5 with TRBJ2-7; TRBD2 is possibly the D segment (5 matching bases). In the germline V gene, CDR1 corresponds to MNHEY and CDR2 to SVGAGI. V is pared back by 5 bases and J by 2 bases, with 10 bases lying between the germline termini. The CDR3 runs 13 amino acids, cysteine and phenylalanine included. The CDR3 DNA has 39 bases and is translated from base 1.